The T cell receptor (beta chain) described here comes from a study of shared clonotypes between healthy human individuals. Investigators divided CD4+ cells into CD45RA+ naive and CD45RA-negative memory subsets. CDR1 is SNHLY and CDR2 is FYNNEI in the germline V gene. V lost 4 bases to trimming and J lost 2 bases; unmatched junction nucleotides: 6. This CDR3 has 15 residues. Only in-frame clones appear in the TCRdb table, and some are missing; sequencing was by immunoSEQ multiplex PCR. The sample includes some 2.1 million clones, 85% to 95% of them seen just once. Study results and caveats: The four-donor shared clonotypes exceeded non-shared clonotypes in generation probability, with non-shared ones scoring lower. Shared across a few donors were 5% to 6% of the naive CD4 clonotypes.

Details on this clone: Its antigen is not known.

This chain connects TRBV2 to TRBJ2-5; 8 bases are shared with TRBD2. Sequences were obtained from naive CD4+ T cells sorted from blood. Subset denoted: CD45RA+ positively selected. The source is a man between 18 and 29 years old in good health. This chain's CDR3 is CASSADGGGQETQYF. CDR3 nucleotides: TGTGCCAGCAGTGCAGACGGCGGGGGGCAAGAGACCCAGTACTTC.